The 28 T cell receptor beta chains below come from one sample, sequenced in a study of lymphopenia after photon versus proton radiotherapy. The method was immunoSEQ multiplex PCR; TCRdb's version includes in-frame clones alone and lacks a portion of them. The sample lists about 12,000 clones; roughly nine tenths were seen once. The sequencing used peripheral blood, collected from a patient treated with photon-based radiotherapy. The receptors come from a man aged 60-69 years with pancreatic cancer.

The chain uses TRBV7-3 and TRBJ1-1; D gene uncertain. The CDR3 extends over 13 amino acids. V dropped 6 bases and J dropped 1 base, with 9 bases sitting between them. The germline CDR1 and CDR2 sequences are SGHTA and FQGTGA. The CDR3 sequence is CASSRFWNTEAFF. In DNA form, the CDR3 reads TGTGCCAGCAGTCGCTTCTGGAACACTGAAGCTTTCTTT.

The sample holds one count of this clone. The V gene is TRBV9, the J gene TRBJ2-2; D possibly corresponds to TRBD2 (7 bases). Trimming pared 0 bases from V and 2 bases from J, leaving 14 bases between. CDR3 size: 17 residues. Germline assignment: CDR1 SGDLS and CDR2 YYNGEE. CDR3 sequence (DNA): TGTGCCAGCAGCGTAGCTTTTGGGGGGGCCAACACCGGGGAGCTGTTTTTT. Its translation is CASSVAFGGANTGELFF.

This clone showed up just a few times. The CDR3 region has the DNA TGCAGTGCTAGAGATCTCCATGAGCAGTTCTTC. Translation: CSARDLHEQFF. V usage is TRBV20-1 and J usage is TRBJ2-1; D remains unclear. This CDR3 region has 11 residues. V lost 0 bases, J lost 8 bases, and 5 bases lay in between. Per the germline V gene, CDR1 is DFQATT and CDR2 is SNEGSKA (reference sequence).

This rearrangement joins TRBV19 to TRBJ1-2; no reliable D call. The CDR3 spans 14 residues. Deletions cut 3 bases from V and 3 bases from J, with 11 bases between. Germline loops: CDR1 LNHDA, CDR2 SQIVND (reference sequence). As DNA, the CDR3 is TGTGCCAGTAGTATGCAGGCCGAATACTATGGCTACACCTTC. It translates to CASSMQAEYYGYTF. Drawing the rest from reference TRBV19 and TRBJ1-2, the complete variable domain is DGGITQSPKYLFRKEGQNVTLSCEQNLNHDAMYWYRQDPGQGLRLIYYSQIVNDFQKGDIAEGYSVSREKKESFPLTVTSAQKNPTAFYLCASSMQAEYYGYTFGSGTRLTVV.

The gene calls are TRBV19 and TRBJ1-2; 8 nucleotides align to TRBD1. This CDR3 has 14 amino acids. V trimming: 6 bases; J trimming: 6 bases; junction bases outside the gene matches: 9. The germline gives CDR1 LNHDA, CDR2 SQIVND (reference sequence). The CDR3 sequence: CASRIQGANNGYTF. The DNA of the CDR3 is TGTGCCAGTAGGATTCAGGGGGCGAACAATGGCTACACCTTC.

The genes are TRBV5-4 and TRBJ1-6; D gene ambiguous. Trimming removed 3 bases from V and 8 bases from J, with 9 bases in between. Germline CDR1 reads SGHNT; CDR2 reads YYREEE (reference sequence). CDR3 size: 13 residues. CDR3 DNA sequence: TGTGCCAGCAGCTGGGAGCAGGATTCACCCCTCCACTTT. This encodes CASSWEQDSPLHF.

This chain uses TRBV5-1 with TRBJ2-3; 11 positions agree with TRBD2. The germline V gene has CDR1 SGHRS and CDR2 YFSETQ. The CDR3 spans 16 residues. V was clipped by 1 base and J by 3 bases; unmatched bases: 4. CDR3 protein: CASSLLAGGSTDTQYF. CDR3 DNA: TGCGCCAGCAGCTTGCTAGCGGGGGGATCGACAGATACGCAGTATTTT.

The J gene is TRBJ2-1, the V gene TRBV6-5; TRBD2 agrees at 12 bases. CDR3 size: 16 residues. Looked up from germline, CDR1 is MNHEY and CDR2 is SVGAGI. J lost 5 bases, V lost 0 bases, and 2 bases had no gene match. The CDR3 DNA reads as TGTGCCAGCAGTTACTCGCTAGCGGGGGGGGACAATGAGCAGTTCTTC. Encoded protein: CASSYSLAGGDNEQFF.

V and J are TRBV19 and TRBJ2-1, with 7 bases fitting TRBD2. Germline assignment: CDR1 LNHDA and CDR2 SQIVND (reference sequence). J was trimmed by 0 bases and V by 6 bases; bases with no gene match: 11. The CDR3 contains 17 residues. CDR3: CASSQPLGGSSYNEQFF. In DNA form, the CDR3 reads TGTGCCAGTAGCCAACCTCTCGGGGGGAGCTCCTACAATGAGCAGTTCTTC.

The rearrangement links TRBV7-2 to TRBJ2-7; TRBD2 might be the D (6 bases). Germline CDR1 reads SGHTA; CDR2 reads FQGNSA. Deletions cut 6 bases from V and 6 bases from J, with 15 bases between. This CDR3 spans 13 amino acids. The DNA for the CDR3 is TGTGCCAGCAGAGCGGGCCAGATCTCCGAGCAGTACTTC. This gives the protein CASRAGQISEQYF. The whole variable domain, remainder taken from reference TRBV7-2 and TRBJ2-7, is GAGVSQSPSNKVTEKGKDVELRCDPISGHTALYWYRQSLGQGLEFLIYFQGNSAPDKSGLPSDRFSAERTGGSVSTLTIQRTQQEDSAVYLCASRAGQISEQYFGPGTRLTVT.

The rearrangement links TRBV27 to TRBJ2-6; D might be TRBD1 or TRBD2, each matching 6 bases. Germline V gives CDR1 MNHEY, CDR2 SMNVEV (reference sequence). The CDR3 is made up of 15 amino acids. V lost 6 bases, J lost 12 bases, and 21 bases lay in between. The CDR3 nucleotides are TGTGCCAGCAGCCAGGAGGGGGGCTGGGGGCGCGTCCTGACTTTC. Translating gives CASSQEGGWGRVLTF. Full variable domain (missing parts from reference TRBV27 and TRBJ2-6): EAQVTQNPRYLITVTGKKLTVTCSQNMNHEYMSWYRQDPGLGLRQIYYSMNVEVTDKGDVPEGYKVSRKEKRNFPLILESPSPNQTSLYFCASSQEGGWGRVLTFGAGSRLTVL.

The V call is TRBV2, the J call TRBJ1-4; TRBD1 matches 8 bases. Germline assignment: CDR1 SNHLY and CDR2 FYNNEI. This CDR3 spans 15 amino acids. Losses at the gene ends were 8 bases for V and 8 bases for J; bases not matched to a gene: 13. This CDR3 reads CASSPKQGGREKLFF. CDR3 bases: TGTGCCAGCTCCCCCAAACAGGGGGGAAGAGAAAAACTGTTTTTT. Supplemented by reference TRBV2 and TRBJ1-4, the full variable domain reads EPEVTQTPSHQVTQMGQEVILRCVPISNHLYFYWYRQILGQKVEFLVSFYNNEISEKSEIFDDQFSVERPDGSNFTLKIRSTKLEDSAMYFCASSPKQGGREKLFFGSGTQLSVL.

Concerning this clone itself: At one boundary the junction diverges from the germline segment, which might be a read error. The chain has TRBV7-9 and TRBJ1-6, with a weak D call TRBD1 (5 bases). This CDR3 contains 14 residues. The germline gives CDR1 SEHNR, CDR2 FQNEAQ (reference sequence). For the CDR3, the DNA is TGTGCCACCAGCCGGGACCTATTTTATTCACCCCTCCACTTT. Protein sequence: CATSRDLFYSPLHF.

The gene calls are TRBV9 and TRBJ2-3; TRBD2 agrees at 9 bases. Germline lookup yields CDR1 SGDLS and CDR2 YYNGEE. Germline trimming cut 3 bases from V and 5 bases from J; bases unmatched to any gene: 16. This CDR3 is built from 18 residues. Written as DNA, the CDR3 is TGTGCCAGCAGCGCCGGGGCAGCGGGGGGCCAGGTGTTAGATACGCAGTATTTT. As protein: CASSAGAAGGQVLDTQYF.

The chain uses TRBV27 and TRBJ2-7; 10 nucleotides agree with TRBD1. The CDR3 length is 13 residues. Germline V gene sequence: CDR1 MNHEY, CDR2 SMNVEV (reference sequence). Trimming took 7 bases from V and 2 from J; bases not matched to a gene: 2. CDR3 loop: CASTGQGTYEQYF. The CDR3 bases are TGTGCCAGCACGGGACAGGGGACCTACGAGCAGTACTTC.

V and J are TRBV2 and TRBJ2-7, with D possibly TRBD2 on 6 matching bases. The V gene's germline CDR1 is SNHLY and CDR2 FYNNEI. The CDR3 contains 13 residues. V was pared by 0 bases and J by 4 bases, with 7 bases between. CDR3 coding DNA: TGTGCCAGCAGTGAAGCTGCGGGATACGAGCAGTACTTC. Translated, it gives CASSEAAGYEQYF. Combining the CDR3 with reference TRBV2 and TRBJ2-7 gives the whole variable domain EPEVTQTPSHQVTQMGQEVILRCVPISNHLYFYWYRQILGQKVEFLVSFYNNEISEKSEIFDDQFSVERPDGSNFTLKIRSTKLEDSAMYFCASSEAAGYEQYFGPGTRLTVT.

The rearrangement links TRBV7-2 to TRBJ2-3; TRBD2 aligns across 10 bases. This CDR3 is 18 amino acids long. Per the germline V gene, CDR1 is SGHTA and CDR2 is FQGNSA. V lost 0 bases to trimming and J lost 0 bases; unmatched junction nucleotides: 6. The CDR3 loop reads CASSLALAGLPSTDTQYF. CDR3 DNA sequence: TGTGCCAGCAGCTTAGCACTAGCGGGGTTACCTAGCACAGATACGCAGTATTTT.

In this sample, this clone turned up once. The CDR3 bases are TGTGCCAGCAGTGATCCAGCGGGGGGCACAGATACGCAGTATTTT. This encodes CASSDPAGGTDTQYF. The J gene is TRBJ2-3, the V gene TRBV6-1, with TRBD2 matching 8 bases. V gave up 3 bases and J gave up 1 base; unmatched junction bases: 3. From germline, CDR1 is MNHNS and CDR2 SASEGT. CDR3 size: 15 residues.

V is TRBV18 and J is TRBJ2-7, with D maybe TRBD1 (5 bases). CDR1 is KGHSH and CDR2 is LQKENI in the germline V gene. Trimming took off 6 bases at V and 4 bases at J, with 16 bases between the two ends. This CDR3 spans 14 amino acids. CDR3 region: CASSPYPQGYEQYF. The CDR3 DNA follows: TGTGCCAGCTCTCCGTACCCTCAGGGTTACGAGCAGTACTTC.

The chain carries TRBV6-5 and TRBJ2-4; weak D call: TRBD2 (6 bases). The CDR3 has 14 amino acids. Between the trimmed V and J ends, which lost 6 bases and 4 bases, there was a span of 13 bases. The V gene's germline CDR1 is MNHEY and CDR2 SVGAGI. As DNA, the CDR3 is TGTGCCAGCAGCCCCAGTCGGGGGAAAAACATTCAGTACTTC. This translates into CASSPSRGKNIQYF.

This chain uses TRBV19 with TRBJ2-5, with D perhaps TRBD1 (5 bases). The germline V and J ends were trimmed by 1 base and 1 base, with 13 bases remaining between them. CDR1 is LNHDA and CDR2 is SQIVND in the germline V gene (reference sequence). CDR3 length equals 16 residues. The CDR3 DNA reads TGTGCCAGTAGTATAGGACAGCGCCAAATCCAAGAGACCCAGTACTTC. It is translated as CASSIGQRQIQETQYF.

V usage is TRBV18 and J usage is TRBJ1-6, with D tentatively TRBD1 (5 bases). V lost 5 bases, J lost 7 bases, and 15 bases lay in between. Germline values: CDR1 KGHSH, CDR2 LQKENI. The CDR3 extends over 15 amino acids. The CDR3 region is CASSSSGGENSPLHF. The CDR3, as DNA: TGTGCCAGCTCATCATCCGGGGGGGAAAATTCACCCCTCCACTTT.

V gene TRBV10-3 combines with J gene TRBJ2-1, with 8 bases fitting TRBD2. Per the germline V gene, CDR1 is ENHRY and CDR2 is SYGVKD. The CDR3 covers 16 residues. J lost 6 bases, V lost 0 bases, and 7 bases had no gene match. This CDR3 reads CAISESVTSAGNEQFF. CDR3 sequence (DNA): TGTGCCATCAGTGAGTCAGTGACTAGCGCTGGCAATGAGCAGTTCTTC.

This clone was recorded only once. This chain uses TRBV7-2 with TRBJ1-2, with D perhaps TRBD1 (6 bases). Deletions cut 7 bases from V and 2 bases from J, with 14 bases between. The germline gives CDR1 SGHTA, CDR2 FQGNSA. The CDR3 covers 14 residues. CDR3 DNA: TGTGCCAGCACCCGGGCAGGGGCAAACTATGGCTACACCTTC. Protein sequence: CASTRAGANYGYTF.

This clone was observed a single time. This chain uses TRBV19 with TRBJ2-1, with 7 positions matching TRBD2. The CDR3 extends over 15 amino acids. Germline assignment: CDR1 LNHDA and CDR2 SQIVND (reference sequence). The V gene end was trimmed by 3 bases and the J gene end by 8 bases; junction bases not matched to a gene: 10. The CDR3 protein is CASSIWSGERDEQFF. The CDR3 DNA sequence: TGTGCCAGTAGTATTTGGAGCGGGGAGAGGGATGAGCAGTTCTTC.

The chain couples TRBV7-9 to TRBJ1-3, with a possible D match to TRBD1 (5 bases). V was shortened by 5 bases and J by 4 bases, with 12 bases between the two germline ends. CDR1 and CDR2 from the germline V gene are SEHNR and FQNEAQ (reference sequence). This CDR3 has 14 amino acids. CDR3 region: CASSLGTLGNTIYF. In nucleotides, the CDR3 is TGTGCCAGCAGCCTCGGGACTCTAGGAAACACCATATATTTT.

This clone is a singleton in its sample. One end of the junction is discordant with germline, which a read error may explain. V is TRBV7-7 and J is TRBJ2-1; 7 nucleotides align to TRBD2. The length of the CDR3 is 15 residues. The germline CDR1 and CDR2 sequences are SSHAT and FNYEAQ (reference sequence). The CDR3 bases are TGTGCTAGCAGCTATGCCCCGACTAGCTTCGATGAGCAGTTCTTC. Residues: CASSYAPTSFDEQFF.

V usage is TRBV7-2 and J usage is TRBJ1-1, with a tentative D call TRBD1 (6 bases). The germline V and J ends were trimmed by 5 bases and 0 bases, with 13 bases remaining between them. The germline gives CDR1 SGHTA, CDR2 FQGNSA. The CDR3 is made up of 15 amino acids. The CDR3 nucleotides read TGTGCCAGCAGCAAACTGGGGGCCATGAACACTGAAGCTTTCTTT. This codes for CASSKLGAMNTEAFF.